This TCR beta chain was retrieved from a study of blood T cell repertoires in COVID-19. Study-wide context: The samples span acute and convalescent COVID-19 from the United States, Italy and Spain. Nucleic acid was either cDNA or gDNA, and it came from T cells, B-cell-depleted T cells, or PBMCs.

Per germline, CDR1 SGDLS and CDR2 YYNGEE. This CDR3 is built from 14 residues. After removal of 4 bases from V and 2 bases from J, the junction contained 2 bases not matched to a gene. As originally analysed: From reference gene primer amplification, estimates of nucleated cell counts were derived. Only in-frame clones appear in the TCRdb table, and some are missing; sequencing was by immunoSEQ multiplex PCR. Clone size and V and J calls were adopted from that table, with D and trimming inferred from the DNA. Of 150,000 to 200,000 clones listed, 86% are singletons. The specimen was peripheral blood. This TCR derives from a woman aged 70 to 79 with acute or convalescent COVID-19. The genes are TRBV9 and TRBJ1-2; TRBD1 agrees at 10 bases. CDR3 sequence: CASSQTGGNYGYTF. In DNA form, the CDR3 reads TGTGCCAGCAGCCAGACAGGGGGCAACTATGGCTACACCTTC.